The clone carrying this T cell receptor (beta chain) has only a few counts. This sample is part of a study of blood T cell repertoires in COVID-19. About the research overall: COVID-19 samples, acute and convalescent, were from the United States, Italy and Spain. Sample material is recorded as cDNA or gDNA derived from T cells, B-cell-depleted T cells, or PBMCs.

Authors' processing steps: Amplification of reference gene primers provided the estimated nucleated cell counts. Profiling relied on immunoSEQ multiplex PCR, and the TCRdb table lists in-frame clones only, not all of them. Clonal size and the V and J genes are those of that table, whereas D and trimming came from the DNA. The sample carries roughly 150,000 clones, around 82% recorded once. Trimming stripped 1 base from V and 6 bases from J, with 7 bases between. Per germline, CDR1 SGHVS and CDR2 FNYEAQ. The CDR3 sequence is 13 residues long. This sequence was found in a woman aged 70-85 years who had recovered from COVID-19. V gene TRBV7-6 combines with J gene TRBJ1-5; D is perhaps TRBD1 (6 bases). Source material: peripheral blood. The CDR3 spells CASSLGGGQPQHF. The CDR3 DNA reads as TGTGCCAGCAGCTTAGGAGGGGGTCAGCCCCAGCATTTT. The variable domain in full, completed from reference TRBV7-6 and TRBJ1-5, reads GAGVSQSPRYKVTKRGQDVALRCDPISGHVSLYWYRQALGQGPEFLTYFNYEAQQDKSGLPNDRFSAERPEGSISTLTIQRTEQRDSAMYRCASSLGGGQPQHFGDGTRLSIL.